The clone carrying this T cell receptor beta chain has only one observation. Its antigen is unidentified. The data stem from a study of cytomegalovirus exposure and HLA in healthy donors. The PCR had 60 Vbeta and 13 Jbeta primers. Clones were read by immunoSEQ multiplex PCR, and TCRdb kept only the in-frame ones, dropping some. The sample contains approximately 140,000 clones, 60% to 85% of which appear only once. Overall study findings and caveats: Association of some 18,000 TCR beta sequences with HLA alleles was found at 0.05 false discovery rate in a later analysis.

Sequencing was carried out using PBMCs. This sequence originates from a male donor in good health and CMV-seronegative.

The CDR3 loop is CASSTDTSGGAGETQYF. As DNA, the CDR3 is TGTGCCAGCAGTACCGATACTAGCGGGGGGGCCGGGGAGACCCAGTACTTC. The chain uses TRBV7-8 and TRBJ2-5; 13 bases match TRBD2. The CDR3 has 17 amino acids. The germline V gene encodes CDR1 SGHVS and CDR2 FQNEAQ. The trim removed 6 bases at V and 5 bases at J, leaving 12 bases unmatched. Full variable domain (rest looked up from reference TRBV7-8 and TRBJ2-5): GAGVSQSPRYKVAKRGQDVALRCDPISGHVSLFWYQQALGQGPEFLTYFQNEAQLDKSGLPSDRFFAERPEGSVSTLKIQRTQQEDSAVYLCASSTDTSGGAGETQYFGPGTRLLVL.